Listed below are T cell receptor beta chains from one sample, sequenced in a study of CD8 T cells in ankylosing spondylitis. TCRdb re-called the 5' RACE reads through MiXCR, storing one row per CDR3 protein. This table holds more than 600,000 distinct CDR3 sequences, 15% to 20% found once. Sequenced material: blood, either unsorted or a sorted T cell fraction (not recorded which). The receptors were gathered from a male donor with ankylosing spondylitis. Both conserved end residues are part of each CDR3. D genes are given only for firm matches. Rows may omit the clone size; those that give it use once, few, many or a size class.

j_call,v_call,clone_size,d_call,cdr3_aa,cdr3_nt
TRBJ2-7,TRBV7-9,few,TRBD2,CASSLKGLAESYEQYF,TGTGCCAGCAGCCTAAAGGGACTAGCGGAATCCTACGAGCAGTACTTC
TRBJ2-7,TRBV12-3/TRBV12-4,many,NA,CASSSRGYEQYF,TGTGCCAGCAGTTCGCGGGGTTACGAGCAGTACTTC
TRBJ1-4,TRBV11-2,few,NA,CASSLNRGSNEKLFF,TGTGCCAGCAGCCTCAACCGGGGGTCCAATGAAAAACTGTTTTTT
TRBJ1-5,TRBV12-3/TRBV12-4,many,NA,CASSLSGASMPQHF,TGTGCCAGCAGTTTATCTGGGGCCTCTATGCCCCAGCATTTT
TRBJ2-7,TRBV10-3,few,TRBD1,CAISPQDRLTYEQYF,TGTGCCATCAGTCCCCAGGACAGGCTAACGTACGAGCAGTACTTC
TRBJ2-1,TRBV5-1,few,NA,CASSARISMNEQFF,TGCGCCAGCAGCGCGAGGATTAGTATGAATGAGCAGTTCTTC
TRBJ1-1,TRBV29-1,few,NA,CSVTGRGNTEAFF,TGCAGCGTTACAGGGAGGGGGAACACTGAAGCTTTCTTT
TRBJ2-3,TRBV12-3/TRBV12-4,many,TRBD2,CASSPGTSDVTDTQYF,TGTGCCAGCAGCCCGGGGACTAGCGATGTAACCGATACGCAGTATTTT
TRBJ2-1,TRBV29-1,NA,TRBD2,CSVMGGLNMDEQFF,TGCAGCGTCATGGGAGGGCTGAATATGGATGAGCAGTTCTTC
TRBJ1-2,TRBV11-2,few,NA,CASSNRDYGYTF,TGTGCCAGCAGCAACAGGGACTATGGCTACACCTTC